The clone carrying this T cell receptor (beta chain) was recorded a few times. The antigen remains undetermined. As for treatment: oral pan-JAK inhibitor, 5-10 mg twice daily. Germline CDR1 and CDR2: SGHNT and YYREEE (reference sequence). The CDR3 is 12 residues long. Unmatched junction bases numbered 2, after V lost 4 bases and J lost 6 bases. This entry belongs to a study of CD8+ T cells in alopecia areata. Study-wide results and caveats: Researchers reported that TCR sharing among patients proved less clear than in mice, possibly HLA-linked.

Sequencing templates came from extracted RNA that was reverse transcribed into cDNA. Assay: immunoSEQ multiplex PCR; the TCRdb copy retains only in-frame clones and omits some. The sample yields 200,000 to 250,000 clones, roughly two fifths seen once. This specimen was CD4+ T cells sorted from blood, taken at approximately week 31, from a patient treated with tofacitinib. V and J are TRBV5-4 and TRBJ2-7, with 9 bases that match TRBD1. The receptor was derived from a human donor with alopecia areata. CDR3 sequence reads: CASSQDRGEQYF. The CDR3 DNA reads as TGTGCCAGCAGCCAGGACAGGGGCGAGCAGTACTTC.